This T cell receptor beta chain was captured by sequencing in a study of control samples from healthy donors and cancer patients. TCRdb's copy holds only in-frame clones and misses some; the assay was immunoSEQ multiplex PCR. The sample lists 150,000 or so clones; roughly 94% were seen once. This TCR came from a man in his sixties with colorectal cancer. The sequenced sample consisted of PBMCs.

In DNA, the CDR3 is TGTGCCATCAGTGATCTGGACAGGGATTCACCCCTCCACTTT. Translating gives CAISDLDRDSPLHF. V usage is TRBV10-3 and J usage is TRBJ1-6, with 8 positions matching TRBD1. The CDR3 runs 14 residues. The trim removed 3 bases at V and 8 bases at J, leaving 3 bases unmatched. Germline V CDR1 and CDR2: ENHRY, SYGVKD.